These T cell receptor beta chains were read from a single sample in a study of glioma-infiltrating T cells after dendritic cell vaccination. Data came from immunoSEQ multiplex PCR; TCRdb stores just in-frame clones and leaves some out. The table has under 100,000 clones, over 85% seen once; the top ten hold under 4%. Sequences were derived from blood, sampled before dendritic cell vaccination. The receptors come from a human donor with glioblastoma. Each CDR3 is given with its conserved first and last residue. D genes are given only for firm matches. Clone size is stated in some rows and not others, as once, few, many or a class when expanded.

- | TRBJ2-7 | 15 | TRBV5-5 | - | CASSFSAADSYEQYF | TGTGCCAGCAGCTTTAGTGCGGCAGACTCCTACGAGCAGTACTTC
TRBD2 | TRBJ2-3 | 16 | TRBV5-1 | - | CASRGQAGGSTDTQYF | TGCGCCAGTCGGGGCCAAGCGGGAGGAAGCACAGATACGCAGTATTTT
- | TRBJ1-1 | 16 | TRBV7-8 | - | CASSPDTGRMNTEAFF | TGTGCCAGCAGCCCGGATACAGGACGGATGAACACTGAAGCTTTCTTT
TRBD1 | TRBJ1-2 | 16 | TRBV29-1 | - | CSVEDISPGTGVGYTF | TGCAGCGTTGAAGATATCTCTCCCGGGACAGGGGTTGGCTACACCTTC
- | TRBJ2-1 | 15 | TRBV4-1 | - | CASSPWGESYNEQFF | TGCGCCAGCAGCCCTTGGGGGGAGTCCTACAATGAGCAGTTCTTC
TRBD2 | TRBJ2-7 | 13 | TRBV27 | - | CASRGTGRDEQYF | TGTGCCAGCAGGGGGACCGGGAGGGACGAGCAGTACTTC
- | TRBJ1-1 | 15 | TRBV6-1 | - | CASSHPGTRRTEAFF | TGTGCCAGCAGTCACCCCGGGACAAGAAGGACTGAAGCTTTCTTT
- | TRBJ2-3 | 15 | TRBV13 | - | CASSLGSGFTDTQYF | TGTGCCAGCAGCTTAGGATCAGGGTTTACAGATACGCAGTATTTT
- | TRBJ2-5 | 12 | TRBV7-6 | - | CASSLRGETQYF | TGTGCCAGCAGCTTACGCGGAGAGACCCAGTACTTC
- | TRBJ2-3 | 14 | TRBV7-2 | - | CASSFGVSTDTQYF | TGTGCCAGCAGCTTTGGAGTTAGCACAGATACGCAGTATTTT
TRBD1 | TRBJ2-5 | 14 | TRBV6-1 | - | CASSVGTVQETQYF | TGTGCCAGCAGTGTTGGGACAGTACAGGAGACCCAGTACTTC
TRBD1 | TRBJ1-5 | 14 | TRBV9 | few | CASSATGKGQPQHF | TGTGCCAGCAGCGCGACAGGGAAGGGTCAGCCCCAGCATTTT
- | TRBJ2-5 | 14 | TRBV6-1 | - | CASSERAPRETQYF | TGTGCCAGCAGTGAAAGAGCTCCTCGGGAGACCCAGTACTTC
TRBD2 | TRBJ2-7 | 15 | TRBV4-2 | once | CASSPGLASSYEQYF | TGTGCCAGCAGCCCGGGACTAGCTAGCTCCTACGAGCAGTACTTC
- | TRBJ2-7 | 12 | TRBV19 | once | CASSIQGAEQYF | TGTGCCAGTAGTATTCAGGGTGCCGAGCAGTACTTC
- | TRBJ2-7 | 14 | TRBV9 | - | CASSVGHGPYEQYF | TGTGCCAGCAGCGTAGGCCACGGTCCCTACGAGCAGTACTTC
- | TRBJ1-1 | 13 | TRBV2 | - | CASGTLGGRGAFF | TGTGCCAGCGGTACGCTTGGGGGGAGAGGGGCTTTCTTT
TRBD1 | TRBJ2-1 | 14 | TRBV11-1 | few | CASSPGTVNNEQFF | TGTGCCAGCAGCCCCGGGACAGTCAACAATGAGCAGTTCTTC
TRBD1 | TRBJ1-3 | 14 | TRBV5-1 | - | CASSLSQGGDTIYF | TGCGCCAGCAGCTTGTCGCAGGGGGGAGACACCATATATTTT
TRBD1 | TRBJ1-1 | 15 | TRBV13 | - | CASSLVGGASTEAFF | TGTGCCAGCAGCTTAGTAGGGGGCGCGTCGACTGAAGCTTTCTTT
- | TRBJ2-7 | 12 | TRBV6-6 | - | CASSSGVYEQYF | TGTGCCAGCAGCTCAGGGGTGTACGAGCAGTACTTC
- | TRBJ2-7 | 16 | TRBV11-3 | - | CASSRGRGRDAYEQYF | TGTGCCAGCAGTCGCGGAAGAGGCAGGGATGCCTACGAGCAGTACTTC
TRBD2 | TRBJ2-5 | 15 | TRBV18 | - | CASRPRLAGEETQYF | TGTGCCAGCCGACCCCGGCTAGCGGGAGAGGAGACCCAGTACTTC
- | TRBJ2-3 | 16 | TRBV5-1 | - | CASSLEDSLGVNTQYF | TGCGCCAGCAGCTTGGAGGACAGCCTCGGGGTGAATACGCAGTATTTT
TRBD2 | TRBJ2-3 | 16 | TRBV18 | - | CASSPLTSGSTDTQYF | TGTGCCAGCTCACCCCTGACTAGCGGCTCCACAGATACGCAGTATTTT
- | TRBJ1-1 | 13 | TRBV27 | - | CASSLWGRGEAFF | TGTGCCAGCAGTTTATGGGGGCGCGGTGAAGCTTTCTTT
- | TRBJ2-3 | 15 | TRBV7-2 | - | CASSQAVLGTDTQYF | TGTGCCAGCAGCCAGGCCGTCCTGGGCACAGATACGCAGTATTTT
- | TRBJ2-3 | 16 | TRBV11-2 | - | CASSLITTVGTDTQYF | TGTGCCAGCAGCTTAATAACGACAGTGGGGACAGATACGCAGTATTTT
- | TRBJ1-1 | 14 | TRBV5-4 | - | CASRPLQGNTEAFF | TGTGCCAGCAGACCGTTACAGGGGAACACTGAAGCTTTCTTT
TRBD2 | TRBJ2-5 | 13 | TRBV30 | - | CALAGGPKETQYF | TGTGCATTAGCGGGGGGGCCGAAAGAGACCCAGTACTTC
- | TRBJ2-2 | 15 | TRBV2 | - | CASGSGYSDTGELFF | TGTGCCAGCGGGTCGGGGTATTCGGACACCGGGGAGCTGTTTTTT
- | TRBJ2-7 | 14 | TRBV5-6 | - | CASSLGGSSYEQYF | TGTGCCAGCAGCTTGGGCGGCAGCTCCTACGAGCAGTACTTC
TRBD2 | TRBJ2-3 | 16 | TRBV5-1 | - | CASSLPSGGETDTQYF | TGCGCCAGCAGCTTACCTAGCGGGGGGGAAACAGATACGCAGTATTTT
TRBD2 | TRBJ2-1 | 17 | TRBV5-5 | - | CASSSPGRKSSYNEQFF | TGTGCCAGCAGCTCCCCCGGGAGGAAAAGCTCCTACAATGAGCAGTTCTTC
- | TRBJ1-2 | 12 | TRBV6-6 | - | CASSPGSYGYTF | TGTGCCAGCAGCCCGGGGTCTTATGGCTACACCTTC
TRBD2 | TRBJ2-1 | 15 | TRBV13 | - | CASSYGTSGTYEQFF | TGTGCCAGCAGCTACGGGACTAGCGGGACGTATGAGCAGTTCTTC
TRBD1 | TRBJ1-1 | 14 | TRBV6-1 | - | CASNADRGRSVAFF | TGTGCCAGCAACGCGGACAGGGGGAGGTCTGTGGCTTTCTTT
TRBD1 | TRBJ1-1 | 15 | TRBV9 | - | CASSVGRTGNTEAFF | TGTGCCAGCAGCGTAGGGCGGACAGGGAACACTGAAGCTTTCTTT
TRBD1 | TRBJ1-2 | 14 | TRBV7-2 | - | CASSPKTGGSGYTF | TGTGCCAGCAGCCCTAAGACAGGGGGGAGCGGCTACACCTTC